This T cell receptor beta chain came from a study of shared clonotypes between healthy human individuals. Study summary: The donors, a couple of women and three men, were aged 18 to 49. Each donor's CD4 naive and CD4 memory cells filled three plates apiece, CD8 naive two, and CD8 memory one.

Germline V gene lookup returns CDR1 MNHEY and CDR2 SMNVEV (reference sequence). The CDR3 totals 14 residues. V lost 4 bases and J lost 3; bases outside the gene matches: 3. CD8 cells regarded as naive lacked CD45RO, were positively chosen for CCR7, and omitted terminally differentiated effector memory CD45RA+ cells. Study-wide results and caveats: Blood was the only sampled material, and tissue repertoires likely differ. The four-donor shared clonotypes exceeded non-shared clonotypes in generation probability, with non-shared ones scoring lower.

Sequenced by immunoSEQ multiplex PCR; TCRdb stores in-frame clones only, minus some. The sample lists around 1.9 million clones; 85% to 95% were seen once. Concerning this clone: Its antigen is unidentified. This CDR3 is also generated by other DNA sequences in the sample.

The receptor was derived from a man between 18 and 35 years old in good health. Some clones in this sample may be carry-over from other donors' samples. The chain links TRBV27 to TRBJ2-7, with 10 bases aligning to TRBD2. The source material was naive CD8+ T cells from PBMCs. This CDR3 is CASSSGLAYYEQYF. CDR3 in DNA: TGTGCCAGCAGTTCGGGACTAGCGTACTACGAGCAGTACTTC.